This entry is about one T cell receptor beta chain. Its specific antigen is unknown. No base-level quality is on record; no much larger clone is a single base apart. The library was produced with RT-PCR. Sequenced using an Illumina HiSeq 2500. TCRdb's own reprocessing of the public reads used fastp at Q25 and MiXCR and kept productive beta chains. For every CDR3 protein sequence, its rows merge into one entry that carries the most common genes and DNA. The sample includes almost 250,000 distinct CDR3 sequences, with 9% to 15% observed a single time. Together, the top ten hold 7.5% to 10% of the sample. V and J lose 2 bases and 4 bases, and a span of 17 bases separates them. The CDR3, cysteine through phenylalanine, is 16 amino acids long. Only the CDR3 portion is preserved as DNA: 48 bases, with reading frame beginning at the first base. The CDR1 and CDR2 encoded by the germline V gene are KGHSH and LQKENI.

This sample stems from a study of response to subunit inactivated influenza vaccine (dated by TCRdb to 2016 to 2018). Study-wide context: Deep quantitative T cell receptor repertoire profiling was used in the study to track responses to a trivalent subunit inactivated influenza vaccine.

The paper as a whole reports these results and caveats: According to the authors, only a limited number of new T cells may be recruited by each seasonal influenza vaccination.

The sequences come from non-naive T cells sorted from PBMCs, collected about 14 days before vaccination. The sample's cell subset or site label, in plain terms: memory T cell fraction. The rearranged segments are TRBV18 and TRBJ1-1; the D segment cannot be called with confidence. This sequence originates from a man in his fifties who received an inactivated influenza vaccine. Donor details come from another sample of the same person, matched by shared clones. The sequenced DNA: TGTGCCAGCTCACCAAAAGGAAATATTGGAGCCACTGAAGCTTTCTTT. This yields the protein CASSPKGNIGATEAFF.